The rows below give T cell receptor beta chains drawn from one sample of a study of blood T cell repertoires in COVID-19. Assay used: immunoSEQ multiplex PCR; TCRdb lists only in-frame clones, some missing. The top ten hold approximately 15% of the sample, which has 99,000 or so clones, roughly 80% seen once. The specimen sequenced was peripheral blood. The receptor source for this set is an elderly woman with acute or convalescent COVID-19. Each CDR3 is given with its conserved first and last residue. A D gene is named only where the DNA matches it firmly. Size tells how often a clone was seen (once, few, many) or the class of an expanded clone, and some rows leave it out.

NA,15,TRBV14,NA,TRBJ2-1,TGTGCCAGCAGCCAAGATCGAGGTCTTTTAGTAAGGCAGTTCTTC,CASSQDRGLLVRQFF
TRBD1,14,TRBV7-9,NA,TRBJ1-1,TGTGCCAGCAGCTTCTTGACAGGGGGGACTGAAGCTTTCTTT,CASSFLTGGTEAFF
TRBD2,19,TRBV24-1,once,TRBJ2-1,TGTGCCACCAGTGACCACCCCGGACTAGCGGGATTCTCCTACAATGAGCAGTTCTTC,CATSDHPGLAGFSYNEQFF
NA,15,TRBV5-4,NA,TRBJ1-1,TGTGCCAGCAGCTTGGCCTTCCAACAGGTAACTGAAGCTTTCTTT,CASSLAFQQVTEAFF
NA,14,TRBV6-5,NA,TRBJ1-2,TGTGCCAGCAGATCCGGGGTAGTAAACTATGGCTACACCTTC,CASRSGVVNYGYTF
NA,15,TRBV7-2,NA,TRBJ2-3,TGTGCCAGCAGCAGAGGGGGCGGGGTCACAGATACGCAGTATTTT,CASSRGGGVTDTQYF
TRBD1,14,TRBV7-9,NA,TRBJ1-1,TGTGCCAGCAGCGGGGACAGACGAAATACCCGAGCTTTCTTT,CASSGDRRNTRAFF
NA,12,TRBV4-1,NA,TRBJ2-5,TGCGCCAGCAGCCAAGCCGAAGAGACCCAGTACTTC,CASSQAEETQYF
NA,15,TRBV29-1,NA,TRBJ2-7,TGCAGCGTTGAAGACGCGTACGGGGATGGGTACGAGCAGTACTTC,CSVEDAYGDGYEQYF
NA,15,TRBV16,once,TRBJ1-6,TGTGCCAGCAGCCAATCGACGGGCGGGGGCGCACCCCTCCACTTT,CASSQSTGGGAPLHF
NA,13,TRBV12-3/TRBV12-4,few,TRBJ1-5,TGTGCCAGCAGTTTCGATCGGGGGCAGCCCCAGCATTTT,CASSFDRGQPQHF
NA,13,TRBV29-1,NA,TRBJ2-5,TGCAGCGTTTTTGTTGCAGGGTCGAAGACCCAGTACTTC,CSVFVAGSKTQYF
NA,13,TRBV6-5,NA,TRBJ2-2,TGTGCCAGCAGTCCTACTCGTACCGGGGAGCTGTTTTTT,CASSPTRTGELFF
NA,13,TRBV5-4,NA,TRBJ2-5,TGTGCCAGCAGCCGTGGGGGAGGAGAGACCCAGTACTTC,CASSRGGGETQYF
NA,11,TRBV24-1,once,TRBJ1-1,TGTGCCACCAGTGCCGGGACTGAAGCTTTCTTT,CATSAGTEAFF
TRBD1,15,TRBV19,NA,TRBJ2-4,TGTGCCAGTAGAATCTCGGGACAGGGTAGGAACATTCAGTACTTC,CASRISGQGRNIQYF
NA,16,TRBV6-5,once,TRBJ1-1,TGTGCCAGCAGTTACCGAACGACAGTCCGTAACACTGAAGCTTTCTTT,CASSYRTTVRNTEAFF
TRBD1,15,TRBV18,once,TRBJ1-2,TGTGCCAGCTCACCTCCGGGACAGGGGGAGCATGGCTACACCTTC,CASSPPGQGEHGYTF
TRBD1,16,TRBV4-1,NA,TRBJ2-4,TGCGCCAGCAGCCAAGACGGGACAGTGGCCAAAAACATTCAGTACTTC,CASSQDGTVAKNIQYF
NA,13,TRBV10-3,NA,TRBJ2-2,TGTGCCATCAGAGGACTATACACCGGGGAGCTGTTTTTT,CAIRGLYTGELFF
TRBD1,17,TRBV4-1,NA,TRBJ2-4,TGCGCCAGCAGCCAAGCTTTAGACAGGGAGTCCAAAAACATTCAGTACTTC,CASSQALDRESKNIQYF
NA,13,TRBV24-1,NA,TRBJ2-1,TGTGCCACCAGTGATTCCAGGGTTAATGAGCAGTTCTTC,CATSDSRVNEQFF
TRBD1,15,TRBV5-1,NA,TRBJ2-7,TGCGCCAGCAGCTTTAACCAGGGGGCGATCTACGAGCAGTACTTC,CASSFNQGAIYEQYF
NA,16,TRBV12-2,few,TRBJ2-7,TGTGCAAGTCGACTCAACGGGAGGCTAACCTCCTACGAGCAGTACTTC,CASRLNGRLTSYEQYF
TRBD1,14,TRBV5-4,NA,TRBJ1-2,TGTGCCAGCAGCCTCGGGACAGGGAACTATGGCTACACCTTC,CASSLGTGNYGYTF
TRBD1,16,TRBV7-2,NA,TRBJ1-2,TGTGCCAGCAGCACAGGGAGGGGACAGGGGGCGGATGGCTACACCTTC,CASSTGRGQGADGYTF
TRBD2,15,TRBV2,NA,TRBJ2-3,TGTGCCAGCAATCGACGGGGGGACTACACAGATACGCAGTATTTT,CASNRRGDYTDTQYF
TRBD2,14,TRBV24-1,NA,TRBJ2-3,TGTGCCACCAGTGAGCCGGGACTAACAGATACGCAGTATTTT,CATSEPGLTDTQYF
NA,10,TRBV19,few,TRBJ1-5,TGTGCCAGTATTAGACAGCCCCAGCATTTT,CASIRQPQHF
NA,13,TRBV5-1,NA,TRBJ2-1,TGCGCCAGCAGCTTGAACGGTGCAGGTGAGCAGTTCTTC,CASSLNGAGEQFF
TRBD1,14,TRBV19,NA,TRBJ2-1,TGTGCCAGTAGCTCCGGGACAGGGGGCTATGAGCAGTTCTTC,CASSSGTGGYEQFF
TRBD1,13,TRBV12-3/TRBV12-4,many,TRBJ2-2,TGTGCCACCGGACAGGGGAAGGGCGGGGAGCTGTTTTTT,CATGQGKGGELFF
NA,16,TRBV6-5,NA,TRBJ1-5,TGTGCCAGCAGTTACTCGGGGCGCGGGGGAGATCAGCCCCAGCATTTT,CASSYSGRGGDQPQHF
NA,14,TRBV6-5,NA,TRBJ1-1,TGTGCCAGCAGTCTAACAGTTCTGAACACTGAAGCTTTCTTT,CASSLTVLNTEAFF
NA,12,TRBV6-5,NA,TRBJ2-3,TGTGCCAGCCGCGGGAGCACAGATACGCAGTATTTT,CASRGSTDTQYF
TRBD1,18,TRBV29-1,NA,TRBJ2-5,TGCAGCGTTGATACCCCCGGTGGGACAGGGCGGACTAAAGAGACCCAGTACTTC,CSVDTPGGTGRTKETQYF
NA,15,TRBV24-1,once,TRBJ2-3,TGTGCCACCAGTGATTTGGAGGAGGTTCAAGATACGCAGTATTTT,CATSDLEEVQDTQYF
NA,14,TRBV27,NA,TRBJ1-5,TGTGCCAGCAGTTCAGGGTGGAGCAATCAGCCCCAGCATTTT,CASSSGWSNQPQHF
NA,14,TRBV6-2/TRBV6-3,NA,TRBJ1-2,TGTGCCAGCAGTTACGTCGGTGGGGGCCAGGGCTACACCTTC,CASSYVGGGQGYTF
NA,14,TRBV5-1,NA,TRBJ2-7,TGCGCCAGCAGTTCGGGAGTCACGACCTACGAGCAGTACTTC,CASSSGVTTYEQYF
TRBD2,15,TRBV28,NA,TRBJ2-7,TGTGCCAGCAGTCGAGGACTAGCGGGATTCTACGAGCAGTACTTC,CASSRGLAGFYEQYF
TRBD2,15,TRBV3-1/TRBV3-2,NA,TRBJ2-2,TGTGCCAGCAGTCCCGTAGCGGGAGGTGCCAGGGAGCTGTTTTTT,CASSPVAGGARELFF
NA,14,TRBV5-4,once,TRBJ1-1,TGTGCCAGCAGCTTGCCGAGAATGAACACTGAAGCTTTCTTT,CASSLPRMNTEAFF
TRBD1,15,TRBV15,NA,TRBJ1-5,TGTGCCACCAGCTCACGGACAGGGGACAATCAGCCCCAGCATTTT,CATSSRTGDNQPQHF
TRBD1,15,TRBV6-6,few,TRBJ2-1,TGTGCCAGCAGTACCTCAGGGGGCTGGGACAATGAGCAGTTCTTC,CASSTSGGWDNEQFF
TRBD2,16,TRBV7-9,NA,TRBJ2-2,TGTGCCAGCAGCTTATACCCTAGCGGGAACACCGGGGAGCTGTTTTTT,CASSLYPSGNTGELFF
NA,16,TRBV4-1,NA,TRBJ2-3,TGCGCCAGCAGCCAAACAGGGTCGTTGGGCACAGATACGCAGTATTTT,CASSQTGSLGTDTQYF
NA,14,TRBV3-1/TRBV3-2,NA,TRBJ2-1,TGTGCCAGCAGCCAGACGGAGCTGGTTTATGAGCAGTTCTTC,CASSQTELVYEQFF
NA,13,TRBV2,NA,TRBJ2-7,TGTGCCAGCACCGAGCGACTACGATACGAGCAGTACTTC,CASTERLRYEQYF
TRBD1,15,TRBV5-1,NA,TRBJ2-2,TGCGCCAGCAGCCCCCGGGACAGCATCACCGGGGAGCTGTTTTTT,CASSPRDSITGELFF
NA,12,TRBV28,NA,TRBJ2-1,TGTGCCAGCAGTAGAAGGACTCCCCAGCAGTTCTTC,CASSRRTPQQFF
NA,14,TRBV20-1,NA,TRBJ1-1,TGCAGTGCTAGTGTCCGTAGGGGCAGGACTGAAGCTTTCTTT,CSASVRRGRTEAFF
NA,18,TRBV12-5,once,TRBJ1-4,TGTGCTAGTGGTTTGGTACAGGGAAGATTGGTGGCTAATGAAAAACTGTTTTTT,CASGLVQGRLVANEKLFF
NA,14,TRBV6-5,NA,TRBJ1-2,TGTGCCAGCAGCCCCGGGCGACAGAACTATGGCTACACCTTC,CASSPGRQNYGYTF
NA,16,TRBV7-8,NA,TRBJ2-3,TGTGCCAGCAGCTCGATATATTGGGGGGACACAGATACGCAGTATTTT,CASSSIYWGDTDTQYF
TRBD2,14,TRBV7-2,NA,TRBJ2-5,TGTGCCAGCAGCTATTGGACTAGCCAAGAGACCCAGTACTTC,CASSYWTSQETQYF
NA,13,TRBV6-4,NA,TRBJ2-2,TGTGCCAGCAGTGACTCCTTTTCCGGGGAGCTGTTTTTT,CASSDSFSGELFF
NA,13,TRBV12-3/TRBV12-4,NA,TRBJ1-2,TGTGCCAGCACCTTAGGGGGAGAGTATGGCTACACCTTC,CASTLGGEYGYTF
TRBD1,15,TRBV5-4,NA,TRBJ2-5,TGTGCCAGCAGCTTGGACCAGACAGGGGAAGAGACCCAGTACTTC,CASSLDQTGEETQYF
TRBD2,16,TRBV13,once,TRBJ2-1,TGTGCCAGCAGCCCCCTTAGCGGGAGCTCCTACAATGAGCAGTTCTTC,CASSPLSGSSYNEQFF